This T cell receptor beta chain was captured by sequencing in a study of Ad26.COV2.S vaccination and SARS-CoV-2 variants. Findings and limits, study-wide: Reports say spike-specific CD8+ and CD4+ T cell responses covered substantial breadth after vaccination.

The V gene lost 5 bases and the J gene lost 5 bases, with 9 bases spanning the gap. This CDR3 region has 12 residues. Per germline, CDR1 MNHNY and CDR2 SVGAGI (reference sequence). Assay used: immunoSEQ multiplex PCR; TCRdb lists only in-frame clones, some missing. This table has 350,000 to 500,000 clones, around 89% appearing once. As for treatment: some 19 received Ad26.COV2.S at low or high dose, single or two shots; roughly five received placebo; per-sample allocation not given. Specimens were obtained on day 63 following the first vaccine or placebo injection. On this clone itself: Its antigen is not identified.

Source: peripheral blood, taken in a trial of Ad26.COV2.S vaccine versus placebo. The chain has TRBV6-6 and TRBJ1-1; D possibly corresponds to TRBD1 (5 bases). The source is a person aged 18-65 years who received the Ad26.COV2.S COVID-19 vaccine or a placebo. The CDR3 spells CASSARETEAFF. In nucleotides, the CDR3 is TGTGCCAGCAGTGCCAGGGAAACTGAAGCTTTCTTT.